This TCR beta chain was identified in a study of spatial heterogeneity in lung cancer. General study results and limits: Counts of expanded intratumoral alpha and beta TCRs tracked tumor mutation counts. Of the expanded TCRs, ubiquitous and regional counts tracked the counts of ubiquitous and regional nonsynonymous mutations, respectively.

The CDR3 length is 15 residues. Trimming cost V 3 bases and J 6 bases, with 19 bases left between them. Germline CDR1 and CDR2: DFQATT and SNEGSKA (reference sequence). Time point in this sample: sample taken at primary tumor resection. No cell sorting; template was whole RNA from tumor, lung tissue or PBMC. This clonotype is deemed medium-sized. What it binds is unknown. TCRdb itself ran the 5' RACE reads through MiXCR, one entry per CDR3 protein. The sample lists roughly 5,000 distinct CDR3 sequences, about 28% occurring once. The material was lung tumor tissue, obtained at surgery. The J gene is TRBJ2-3, the V gene TRBV20-1; TRBD2 is a possible D gene (6 bases). This clonotype originated in a male donor with early-stage non-small cell lung cancer. CDR3 residues: CSASGGTGPGDTQYF. Here the CDR3 DNA reads TGCAGTGCTAGTGGAGGGACTGGGCCCGGCGATACGCAGTATTTT.